Each of the 8 T cell receptor beta chains below was sequenced from the same sample in a study of T cells in tuberculosis. The assay was immunoSEQ multiplex PCR, and TCRdb's table has in-frame clones only and misses some. The data show about 33,000 clones, roughly 92% seen once. Sample: PBMCs. The receptor source for this set is a donor aged 10 to 29 with latent tuberculosis or without tuberculosis infection. Some clones in this sample may be carry-over from other donors' samples.

The chain couples TRBV7-9 to TRBJ1-2, with no clear D. In germline, CDR1 is SEHNR, CDR2 FQNEAQ (reference sequence). Trimming took off 1 base at V and 1 base at J, with 10 bases between the two ends. The CDR3 runs 15 residues. CDR3 DNA: TGTGCCAGCAGCTTAGTCGGTAGAAATAACTATGGCTACACCTTC. Translation gives CASSLVGRNNYGYTF.

This rearrangement joins TRBV25-1 to TRBJ2-1; D is perhaps TRBD1 (6 bases). Deletions cut 6 bases from V and 6 bases from J, with 6 bases between. From germline, CDR1 is MGHDK and CDR2 SYGVNS. The CDR3 runs to 11 residues. CDR3 bases: TGTGCCAGCAGACAGGGCAATGAGCAGTTCTTC. Encoded protein: CASRQGNEQFF.

The rearrangement joins TRBV18 to TRBJ2-7, with D possibly TRBD1 on 5 matching bases. Germline V gene sequence: CDR1 KGHSH, CDR2 LQKENI. The CDR3 length is 11 residues. V dropped 6 bases and J dropped 2 bases, with 5 bases sitting between them. The CDR3 DNA reads as TGTGCCAGCTCGGACACCTACGAGCAGTACTTC. The encoded protein is CASSDTYEQYF.

The genes are TRBV9 and TRBJ2-3; the D gene is possibly TRBD2 (6 bases). The CDR3 is 15 residues long. Germline V lookup: CDR1 SGDLS, CDR2 YYNGEE. V dropped 4 bases and J dropped 2 bases, with 14 bases sitting between them. In DNA form, the CDR3 reads TGTGCCAGCAGCCCCTATAGCGGACTCACAGATACGCAGTATTTT. Translating it yields CASSPYSGLTDTQYF.

This rearrangement joins TRBV5-1 to TRBJ1-1, with D possibly being TRBD1 (5 bases). The CDR3 loop spans 14 amino acids. Germline CDR1 and CDR2: SGHRS and YFSETQ. The V end lost 8 bases, the J end lost 1 base, and 15 bases lay between the germline ends. CDR3 coding DNA: TGCGCCAGTGGATCGGACACCCCGAACACTGAAGCTTTCTTT. It encodes CASGSDTPNTEAFF.

DNA for the CDR3: TGTGCCAGCGGGATAGGAGGCCAAGGTGGCTACACCTTC. It encodes CASGIGGQGGYTF. The chain joins TRBV6-1 to TRBJ1-2; no clear D gene. Deletions cut 8 bases from V and 7 bases from J, with 17 bases between. The CDR3 is 13 residues long. Germline assignment: CDR1 MNHNS and CDR2 SASEGT.

The rearrangement links TRBV6-5 to TRBJ2-7; 9 nucleotides agree with TRBD1. This CDR3 comprises 14 residues. V lost 5 bases to trimming and J lost 2 bases; unmatched junction nucleotides: 4. Germline V lookup: CDR1 MNHEY, CDR2 SVGAGI. The DNA of the CDR3 is TGTGCCAGCAGTCAGGACAGGGGACCCTACGAGCAGTACTTC. This translates into CASSQDRGPYEQYF.

The gene calls are TRBV27 and TRBJ2-1; 8 nucleotides align to TRBD2. With V trimmed by 6 bases and J by 7 bases, 2 bases remained unmatched. The length of the CDR3 is 12 residues. Germline values: CDR1 MNHEY, CDR2 SMNVEV (reference sequence). Here the CDR3 reads CASSLAGNEQFF. DNA for the CDR3: TGTGCCAGCAGCTTAGCGGGAAATGAGCAGTTCTTC.